The next 10 T cell receptor beta chains were all read from a single sample in a study of blood T cell repertoires in COVID-19. Generated by immunoSEQ multiplex PCR, the TCRdb table keeps only in-frame clones and is missing some. This sample has 200,000 to 250,000 clones, with approximately 81% found just once. Sequencing input: peripheral blood. These receptors were obtained from a woman older than 75 with active or convalescent COVID-19.

The chain has TRBV6-2 or TRBV6-3 and TRBJ2-1; 8 bases agree with TRBD1. Per the germline V gene, CDR1 is MNHEY and CDR2 is SVGEGT. The CDR3 has 14 amino acids. V shed 2 bases, J shed 7 bases, and the junction held 4 bases outside the gene matches. The CDR3 nucleotides are TGTGCCAGCAGTTACAGCAGGGGGCCTAATGAGCAGTTCTTC. Encoded protein: CASSYSRGPNEQFF.

CDR3 bases: TGTGCCAGCAGTTACTCCCACATGAACACTGAAGCTTTCTTT. Its protein is CASSYSHMNTEAFF. The chain couples TRBV6-2 or TRBV6-3 to TRBJ1-1; D is undetermined. The CDR3 contains 14 residues. From germline, CDR1 is MNHEY and CDR2 SVGEGT. V was pared by 0 bases and J by 0 bases, with 5 bases between.

The chain uses TRBV7-3 and TRBJ2-3; the D gene is possibly TRBD1 (5 bases). The CDR3 totals 13 residues. CDR1 is SGHTA and CDR2 is FQGTGA in the germline V gene. The ends were cut back, 1 base at V and 5 bases at J, with 7 bases in the middle. This CDR3 is CASSLKGQDTQYF. CDR3 DNA: TGTGCCAGCAGCTTAAAGGGGCAAGATACGCAGTATTTT. Variable domain in full (rest from reference TRBV7-3 and TRBJ2-3): GAGVSQTPSNKVTEKGKYVELRCDPISGHTALYWYRQSLGQGPEFLIYFQGTGAADDSGLPNDRFFAVRPEGSVSTLKIQRTERGDSAVYLCASSLKGQDTQYFGPGTRLTVL.

The genes are TRBV23-1 and TRBJ1-2; maybe TRBD1 (5 bases). TRBV23-1 is reported as an ORF; its role is uncertain. Trimming cost V 10 bases and J 6 bases, with 18 bases left between them. This CDR3 is 13 amino acids long. CDR3: CAIPLCGGDGYTF. CDR3 sequence (DNA): TGCGCCATTCCTCTATGTGGGGGGGATGGCTACACCTTC.

This chain links TRBV6-5 with TRBJ1-2; no reliable D call. CDR1 MNHEY and CDR2 SVGAGI come from the germline V gene. The length of the CDR3 is 14 residues. Between the trimmed V and J ends, which lost 6 bases and 2 bases, there was a span of 13 bases. The CDR3 sequence: CASRQPGSNYGYTF. The CDR3 DNA follows: TGTGCCAGCAGGCAACCGGGATCCAACTATGGCTACACCTTC.

This clone was recorded only once. The chain joins TRBV6-6 to TRBJ2-7; D is uncertain. The V end was cut by 2 bases, the J end by 3 bases, with 8 bases between. CDR1 and CDR2 (germline): MNHNY, SVGAGI (reference sequence). The CDR3 spans 13 residues. The CDR3 nucleotides are TGTGCCAGCAGTTACCCCGGCGGCTACGAGCAGTACTTC. Translation: CASSYPGGYEQYF.

This sequence joins TRBV6-5 and TRBJ1-2; 7 positions match TRBD1. Germline loops: CDR1 MNHEY, CDR2 SVGAGI. V was pared by 6 bases and J by 5 bases, with 12 bases of the junction left unmatched. The CDR3 extends over 15 amino acids. The CDR3 region is CASSGGQWDRYGYTF. The CDR3 nucleotides read TGTGCCAGCAGCGGGGGACAGTGGGATCGGTATGGCTACACCTTC.

This chain uses TRBV11-2 with TRBJ2-7; 8 nucleotides line up with TRBD2. V dropped 6 bases and J dropped 4; count of bases not matched to a gene: 17. The CDR3 is 17 amino acids. Germline V gives CDR1 SGHAT, CDR2 FQNNGV. The CDR3 loop reads CASRPSRSREGQYEQYF. The CDR3 DNA is TGTGCCAGCAGACCATCCCGTAGTCGGGAGGGCCAATACGAGCAGTACTTC. Combining the CDR3 with reference TRBV11-2 and TRBJ2-7 gives the whole variable domain EAGVAQSPRYKIIEKRQSVAFWCNPISGHATLYWYQQILGQGPKLLIQFQNNGVVDDSQLPKDRFSAERLKGVDSTLKIQPAKLEDSAVYLCASRPSRSREGQYEQYFGPGTRLTVT.

The V gene is TRBV5-1, the J gene TRBJ2-7; 7 bases line up with TRBD2. The CDR3 is 15 residues long. V dropped 0 bases and J dropped 0; count of bases not matched to a gene: 3. Germline V CDR1 and CDR2: SGHRS, YFSETQ. The CDR3 loop is CASSLGGGGSYEQYF. CDR3 nucleotide sequence: TGCGCCAGCAGCTTGGGAGGCGGGGGCTCCTACGAGCAGTACTTC.

The chain has TRBV3-1 (or the pseudogene TRBV3-2) and TRBJ1-4; maybe TRBD1 (5 bases). The CDR3 length is 14 residues. Trimming pared 4 bases from V and 4 bases from J, leaving 10 bases between. The germline V gene encodes CDR1 LGHDT and CDR2 YNNKEL (reference sequence). The CDR3 is CASSPDRINEKLFF. CDR3 sequence (DNA): TGTGCCAGCAGCCCCGACAGAATTAATGAAAAACTGTTTTTT.